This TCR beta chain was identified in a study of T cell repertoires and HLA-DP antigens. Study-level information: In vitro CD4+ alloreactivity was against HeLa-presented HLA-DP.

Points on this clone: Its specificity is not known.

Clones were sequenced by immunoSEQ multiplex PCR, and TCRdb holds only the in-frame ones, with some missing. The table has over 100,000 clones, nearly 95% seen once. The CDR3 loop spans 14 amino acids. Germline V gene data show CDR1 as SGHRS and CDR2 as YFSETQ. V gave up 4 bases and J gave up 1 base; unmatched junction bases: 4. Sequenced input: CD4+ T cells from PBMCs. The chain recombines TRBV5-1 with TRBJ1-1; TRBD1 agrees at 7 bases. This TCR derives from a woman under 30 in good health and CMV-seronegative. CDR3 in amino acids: CASSRDRANTEAFF. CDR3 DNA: TGCGCCAGCAGCCGGGACAGAGCGAACACTGAAGCTTTCTTT.